In its sample, the clone carrying this T cell receptor (beta chain) was seen a few times. Its antigen is still unknown. The sample belongs to a study of beta chain features in type 1 diabetes. General study findings and limits: TCRB repertoires of naive, central memory and Treg cells appeared more similar among patients than among healthy donors. Junctions at VDJ sites from type 1 diabetes patients had fewer insertions and more deletions.

The study reverse transcribed the entire isolated RNA, so it sequenced expressed TCRB transcripts. The repertoire was sequenced with immunoSEQ multiplex PCR; TCRdb's copy has only in-frame clones and lacks some. This sample has about 40,000 clones, with over 45% found just once. Between the trimmed V and J ends, which lost 5 bases and 3 bases, there was a span of 13 bases. The CDR3 has 14 amino acids. Looked up from germline, CDR1 is LNHDA and CDR2 is SQIVND (reference sequence). The origin of this receptor is a woman younger than 30 in good health. This sequence joins TRBV19 and TRBJ1-1; a possible D gene is TRBD1 (5 bases). The sample taken for sequencing was central memory CD4+ T cells from blood. The CDR3 loop reads CASSPRVSDTEAFF. CDR3 bases: TGTGCCAGTAGTCCCAGGGTCTCGGACACTGAAGCTTTCTTT.